The 2 T cell receptor beta chains below were found in one sample sequenced in a study of lymphopenia after photon versus proton radiotherapy. Clones were read by immunoSEQ multiplex PCR, and TCRdb kept only the in-frame ones, dropping some. The sample holds about 4,900 clones, approximately 90% seen once. Material: peripheral blood, obtained from a patient treated with photon-based radiotherapy. The origin of the receptors is a man at least 80 years old with cholangiocarcinoma.

This clone is hyperexpanded (1% or more) by share. The chain couples TRBV7-9 to TRBJ1-4, with D perhaps TRBD1 (5 bases). The CDR3 extends over 14 amino acids. Germline V lookup: CDR1 SEHNR, CDR2 FQNEAQ (reference sequence). Trimming removed 3 bases at V and 6 bases at J, with 11 bases between. In DNA, the CDR3 is TGTGCCAGCAGCTTGCGCAGGGAGGATGAAAAACTGTTTTTT. Amino acid sequence: CASSLRREDEKLFF.

This CDR3 is CASSLGAANTGELFF. CDR3 bases: TGCGCCAGCAGCCTCGGGGCTGCGAACACCGGGGAGCTGTTTTTT. J is TRBJ2-2 and V is TRBV5-1, with D tentatively TRBD1 or TRBD2 (5 bases each). Looked up from germline, CDR1 is SGHRS and CDR2 is YFSETQ. The CDR3 sequence is 15 residues long. The V end lost 4 bases, the J end lost 0 bases, and 10 bases lay between the germline ends. Variable domain in full (rest from reference TRBV5-1 and TRBJ2-2): KAGVTQTPRYLIKTRGQQVTLSCSPISGHRSVSWYQQTPGQGLQFLFEYFSETQRNKGNFPGRFSGRQFSNSRSEMNVSTLELGDSALYLCASSLGAANTGELFFGEGSRLTVL.